A single T cell receptor beta chain is shown here with its context. Trimming removed 3 bases at V and 4 bases at J, with 9 bases between. Germline lookup yields CDR1 SGHTA and CDR2 FQGTGA. The length of the CDR3 is 13 residues. The data stem from a study of blood T cell repertoires in COVID-19. Study-level information: Donors in the United States, Italy and Spain gave samples during acute or convalescent COVID-19. PBMCs, B-cell-depleted T cells, or T cells were the source of the cDNA or gDNA that made up the material.

Per the original methods: Amplification of reference gene primers provided the estimated nucleated cell counts. The table came from immunoSEQ multiplex PCR; TCRdb's copy has only in-frame clones and leaves some out. For V, J and clone size, that table is used; D and trimming come from the DNA. The table records 300,000 or so clones, approximately 90% of them present only once. The chain links TRBV7-3 to TRBJ1-1; D uncertain. The sample consisted of peripheral blood. The clonotype was recovered from a woman aged 40-49 years with acute or convalescent COVID-19. The CDR3 here is CASSLYGSTEAFF. CDR3 bases: TGTGCCAGCAGCTTGTACGGGAGCACTGAAGCTTTCTTT.